The rows below give T cell receptor beta chains drawn from one sample of a study of identical twins. Using its own MiXCR run on the 5' RACE reads, TCRdb lists one record per CDR3 protein. The data contain some 1,700,000 distinct CDR3 sequences, about 31% of them singletons. The sequenced sample was cord blood. The receptor set was obtained from a newborn girl in good health. The CDR3 runs from the conserved cysteine through the conserved F or W. A D gene is named only where the DNA matches it firmly. Size tells how often a clone was seen (once, few, many) or the class of an expanded clone, and some rows leave it out.

size: few; J: TRBJ2-5; V: TRBV5-1; D: -; CDR3: CASSPSPEETQYF; DNA: TGTGCCAGCAGCCCTAGCCCCGAAGAGACCCAGTACTTC
size: -; J: TRBJ2-1; V: TRBV6-2/TRBV6-3; D: TRBD2; CDR3: CASSYPPGTRNNEQFF; DNA: TGTGCCAGCAGTTATCCACCTGGGACTAGGAACAATGAGCAGTTCTTC
size: -; J: TRBJ2-3; V: TRBV15; D: TRBD1; CDR3: CATSRVPGQVSTDTQYF; DNA: TGTGCCACCAGCAGGGTTCCGGGACAGGTTAGCACAGATACGCAGTATTTT
size: many; J: TRBJ2-7; V: TRBV29-1; D: TRBD2; CDR3: CSTPLRLAPHYEQYF; DNA: TGCAGCACCCCACTCCGACTAGCGCCACACTACGAGCAGTACTTC
size: few; J: TRBJ2-5; V: TRBV6-5; D: -; CDR3: CASSYMGRVETQYF; DNA: TGTGCCAGCAGTTATATGGGCAGGGTGGAGACCCAGTACTTC
size: -; J: TRBJ2-7; V: TRBV7-2; D: TRBD1; CDR3: CASSSLPGQLGGYEQYF; DNA: TGTGCCAGCAGCTCCCTCCCGGGACAGCTTGGGGGCTACGAGCAGTACTTC
size: -; J: TRBJ2-7; V: TRBV20-1; D: -; CDR3: CSARVYRGQTYEQYF; DNA: TGCAGTGCTAGAGTATACCGGGGGCAGACCTACGAGCAGTACTTC
size: -; J: TRBJ1-2; V: TRBV15; D: -; CDR3: CATSGENSRFYGYTF; DNA: TGTGCCACCAGTGGCGAGAACAGCAGGTTCTATGGCTACACCTTC
size: few; J: TRBJ1-6; V: TRBV6-5; D: -; CDR3: CASSYSTGISSYNSPLHF; DNA: TGTGCCAGCAGTTACTCAACAGGGATAAGCTCCTATAATTCACCCCTCCACTTT
size: -; J: TRBJ1-2; V: TRBV27; D: -; CDR3: CASRPKGGGYTF; DNA: TGTGCCAGCAGGCCCAAGGGGGGCGGCTACACCTTC
size: -; J: TRBJ1-2; V: TRBV27; D: TRBD1; CDR3: CTSSLSLTGGYGYTF; DNA: TGTACCAGCAGTTTATCCCTTACAGGGGGGTATGGCTACACCTTC
size: few; J: TRBJ2-1; V: TRBV9; D: -; CDR3: CASSADFYNEQFF; DNA: TGTGCCAGCAGCGCGGACTTCTACAATGAGCAGTTCTTC
size: -; J: TRBJ2-7; V: TRBV14; D: -; CDR3: CASSQGGSPVEQYF; DNA: TGTGCCAGCAGCCAAGGGGGTAGCCCAGTAGAGCAGTACTTC
size: -; J: TRBJ1-2; V: TRBV12-3/TRBV12-4; D: -; CDR3: CASSLHPGGGANYGYTF; DNA: TGTGCCAGCAGTTTACACCCAGGAGGGGGGGCTAACTATGGCTACACCTTC
size: -; J: TRBJ1-1; V: TRBV10-3; D: -; CDR3: CAIGAGFAFF; DNA: TGTGCCATCGGGGCAGGGTTTGCTTTCTTT
size: -; J: TRBJ2-1; V: TRBV7-2; D: TRBD2; CDR3: CAGSLDSGGSSYNEQFF; DNA: TGTGCCGGCAGCTTAGATTCTGGCGGGAGCTCCTACAATGAGCAGTTCTTC
size: few; J: TRBJ2-1; V: TRBV20-1; D: -; CDR3: CSAEEGGGPTGDEQFF; DNA: TGCAGTGCGGAGGAAGGCGGGGGCCCCACTGGAGATGAGCAGTTCTTC
size: -; J: TRBJ1-1; V: TRBV20-1; D: -; CDR3: CSASRPIMNTVAFF; DNA: TGCAGTGCTAGTAGGCCGATTATGAACACTGTAGCTTTCTTT
size: few; J: TRBJ2-5; V: TRBV7-9; D: -; CDR3: CASSSQQLEETQYF; DNA: TGTGCCAGCAGCTCACAGCAGCTTGAAGAGACCCAGTACTTC
size: -; J: TRBJ2-1; V: TRBV6-1; D: -; CDR3: CASSEDGLSYNEQFF; DNA: TGTGCCAGCAGTGAAGACGGCCTTTCCTACAATGAGCAGTTCTTC
size: -; J: TRBJ1-5; V: TRBV20-1; D: -; CDR3: CSAKGPGGVYSNQPQHF; DNA: TGCAGTGCGAAAGGCCCCGGGGGGGTTTATAGCAATCAGCCCCAGCATTTT
size: -; J: TRBJ1-2; V: TRBV24-1; D: -; CDR3: CATRDANYGYTF; DNA: TGTGCCACCAGGGACGCTAACTATGGCTACACCTTC
size: few; J: TRBJ2-7; V: TRBV5-1; D: TRBD2; CDR3: CASSLGTSVSSYEQYF; DNA: TGCGCCAGCAGCTTGGGGACTAGCGTCAGCTCCTACGAGCAGTACTTC
size: once; J: TRBJ2-7; V: TRBV2; D: TRBD2; CDR3: CAVPGGQSSYEQYF; DNA: TGTGCCGTCCCGGGGGGGCAGTCCTCCTACGAGCAGTACTTC
size: -; J: TRBJ2-1; V: TRBV20-1; D: TRBD2; CDR3: CSARGTPSGSYNEQFF; DNA: TGCAGTGCAAGAGGTACCCCTAGCGGTAGCTACAATGAGCAGTTCTTC
size: few; J: TRBJ1-4; V: TRBV20-1; D: -; CDR3: CSARGLVINEKLFF; DNA: TGCAGTGCTAGAGGGCTCGTCATTAATGAAAAACTGTTTTTT
size: -; J: TRBJ2-7; V: TRBV6-2/TRBV6-3; D: -; CDR3: CASSYSTSLYEQYF; DNA: TGTGCCAGCAGTTACTCAACTAGCCTCTACGAGCAGTACTTC
size: -; J: TRBJ2-2; V: TRBV4-1; D: TRBD2; CDR3: CASSRFAGDGELFF; DNA: TGCGCCAGCAGTCGCTTTGCGGGGGACGGGGAGCTGTTTTTT
size: few; J: TRBJ1-4; V: TRBV5-1; D: TRBD1; CDR3: CASSDLDRGNEKLFF; DNA: TGCGCCAGCAGCGACCTGGACAGGGGAAATGAAAAACTGTTTTTT
size: -; J: TRBJ2-4; V: TRBV13; D: TRBD2; CDR3: CASSLRGSLAGEVKNIQYF; DNA: TGTGCCAGCAGCTTAAGGGGAAGCCTAGCGGGAGAGGTCAAAAACATTCAGTACTTC
size: -; J: TRBJ2-1; V: TRBV12-3/TRBV12-4; D: TRBD2; CDR3: CASSLLAGGCNEQFF; DNA: TGTGCCAGCAGTTTACTAGCGGGGGGTTGCAATGAGCAGTTCTTC
size: many; J: TRBJ1-1; V: TRBV29-1; D: -; CDR3: CSVAEGADTEAFF; DNA: TGCAGCGTTGCGGAAGGGGCGGACACTGAAGCTTTCTTT
size: -; J: TRBJ2-3; V: TRBV12-3/TRBV12-4; D: -; CDR3: CASSNRLGTDAQYF; DNA: TGTGCCAGCAGCAACCGACTGGGTACAGATGCGCAGTATTTT
size: -; J: TRBJ2-7; V: TRBV5-5; D: -; CDR3: CASRQGPPSSYEQYF; DNA: TGTGCCAGCAGGCAAGGGCCCCCGAGCTCCTACGAGCAGTACTTC
size: few; J: TRBJ2-1; V: TRBV5-1; D: -; CDR3: CASTRDSSNEQFF; DNA: TGCGCCAGCACTCGGGACTCTTCTAATGAGCAGTTCTTC
size: -; J: TRBJ1-2; V: TRBV4-2; D: -; CDR3: CASSQDVGTGNGYTF; DNA: TGTGCCAGCAGCCAAGATGTTGGAACAGGCAATGGCTACACCTTC
size: few; J: TRBJ2-1; V: TRBV15; D: -; CDR3: CATTPRQSYSPINEQFF; DNA: TGTGCCACCACCCCTAGACAGAGCTACTCCCCAATTAATGAGCAGTTCTTC
size: -; J: TRBJ2-2; V: TRBV29-1; D: -; CDR3: CSVNEGGPGELFF; DNA: TGCAGCGTTAACGAGGGGGGGCCCGGGGAGCTGTTTTTT
size: once; J: TRBJ2-1; V: TRBV20-1; D: TRBD2; CDR3: CSARGAGGSYNEQFF; DNA: TGCAGTGCTAGAGGTGCGGGAGGGTCCTACAATGAGCAGTTCTTC
size: -; J: TRBJ2-1; V: TRBV11-2; D: TRBD2; CDR3: CASRALAGGYNEQFF; DNA: TGTGCCAGCAGGGCCCTAGCGGGAGGCTACAATGAGCAGTTCTTC
size: -; J: TRBJ2-2; V: TRBV21-1; D: -; CDR3: CASSKEGGDTGELFF; DNA: TGTGCCAGCAGCAAAGAGGGTGGCGACACCGGGGAGCTGTTTTTT